The 19 T cell receptor beta chains below were found in one sample sequenced in a study of human T cells and chemical hapten exposure. One entry per CDR3 protein, called by TCRdb with MiXCR from the RACE reads. The sample lists some 380,000 distinct CDR3 sequences, 4.8% occurring once. The time point here: patch test 1, 2 weeks after DPC sensitization. Documented treatment: therapeutic diphenylcyclopropenone sensitization with weekly scalp DPC. The sequences come from whole blood, collected in connection with sensitization to the hapten diphenylcyclopropenone (DPC). The receptors were gathered from a woman in her fifties or sixties with alopecia areata. Some clones in this sample may be carry-over from other donors' samples.

This clonotype was seen at least ten times. The chain employs TRBV24-1 and TRBJ2-7; either TRBD1 or TRBD2 may fit D (5 bases each). CDR3 size: 16 residues. CDR1 and CDR2 from the germline V gene are KGHDR and SFDVKD. The V end was cut by 4 bases, the J end by 1 base, with 16 bases between. CDR3 coding DNA: TGTGCCACCAGTGAACAGGCGGACTCCAGATCCTACGAGCAGTACTTC. Its translation: CATSEQADSRSYEQYF.

This clonotype was seen only a few times. The chain combines TRBV4-1 with TRBJ2-3, with a possible D match to TRBD2 (5 bases). The V gene's germline CDR1 is MGHRA and CDR2 YSYEKL. V was cut by 1 base and J by 5 bases, with 7 bases left in between. CDR3 length: 13 amino acids. CDR3 residues: CASSQGRGDTQYF. Written as DNA, the CDR3 is TGCGCCAGCAGCCAAGGACGGGGAGATACGCAGTATTTT.

In this sample, this clonotype turned up many times. In DNA, the CDR3 is TGTGCCAGCAGTGCCCCGTCCAGGGGGCTTGAAGCTTTCTTT. Residues: CASSAPSRGLEAFF. V and J are TRBV7-9 and TRBJ1-1; 8 bases are a match to TRBD1. The CDR3 consists of 14 residues. The V gene's germline CDR1 is SEHNR and CDR2 FQNEAQ (reference sequence). Losses at the gene ends were 6 bases for V and 7 bases for J; bases not matched to a gene: 10. The whole variable domain, remainder taken from reference TRBV7-9 and TRBJ1-1, is DTGVSQNPRHKITKRGQNVTFRCDPISEHNRLYWYRQTLGQGPEFLTYFQNEAQLEKSRLLSDRFSAERPKGSFSTLEIQRTEQGDSAMYLCASSAPSRGLEAFFGQGTRLTVV.

There are many counts of this clonotype. The chain carries TRBV9 and TRBJ2-3, with D maybe TRBD2 (6 bases). V was trimmed by 4 bases and J by 4 bases, leaving 19 bases between them. CDR3 length equals 16 residues. The germline V gene has CDR1 SGDLS and CDR2 YYNGEE. CDR3 sequence (DNA): TGTGCCAGCAGCCTCTCTGGGGCGGGAATTGCAGATACGCAGTATTTT. This sequence encodes CASSLSGAGIADTQYF.

The chain carries TRBV7-6 and TRBJ2-7; D unclear. Deletions cut 3 bases from V and 6 bases from J, with 9 bases between. The germline CDR1 and CDR2 sequences are SGHVS and FNYEAQ. The CDR3 sequence is 12 residues long. In DNA form, the CDR3 reads TGTGCCAGCAGCTTCCCCAGAGGCGAGCAGTACTTC. It yields the protein CASSFPRGEQYF.

The sample holds many counts of this clonotype. The chain is built from TRBV19 and TRBJ2-6; either TRBD1 or TRBD2 may fit D (5 bases each). CDR3 length: 16 residues. Looked up from germline, CDR1 is LNHDA and CDR2 is SQIVND (reference sequence). The V end lost 6 bases, the J end lost 0 bases, and 12 bases lay between the germline ends. The CDR3 DNA is TGTGCCAGTAGGGGGACGCCTGGCTCTGGGGCCAACGTCCTGACTTTC. Translated, it gives CASRGTPGSGANVLTF. Variable domain in full (rest from reference TRBV19 and TRBJ2-6): DGGITQSPKYLFRKEGQNVTLSCEQNLNHDAMYWYRQDPGQGLRLIYYSQIVNDFQKGDIAEGYSVSREKKESFPLTVTSAQKNPTAFYLCASRGTPGSGANVLTFGAGSRLTVL.

The V gene is TRBV10-3, the J gene TRBJ2-3; D gene uncertain. The CDR3 has 17 amino acids. V lost 0 bases to trimming and J lost 2 bases, with 15 bases between them. Germline CDR1 reads ENHRY; CDR2 reads SYGVKD. The CDR3 reads CAISESGGGVDTDTQYF. The CDR3 DNA is TGTGCCATCAGTGAGTCAGGCGGCGGAGTAGACACAGATACGCAGTATTTT.

The chain links TRBV2 to TRBJ1-1; D gene unclear. CDR3 length: 14 residues. CDR1 and CDR2 from the germline V gene are SNHLY and FYNNEI. V lost 3 bases and J 0 bases, leaving 8 bases between the germline ends. The CDR3 is CASSEPDLNTEAFF. CDR3 nucleotides: TGTGCCAGCAGTGAGCCGGACCTGAACACTGAAGCTTTCTTT.

This clonotype was recorded many times. The chain is built from TRBV6-2 or TRBV6-3 and TRBJ2-7; D is perhaps TRBD2 (6 bases). Trimming shortened V by 4 bases and J by 5 bases, and 18 bases separated the two germline ends. The length of the CDR3 is 15 residues. From germline, CDR1 is MNHEY and CDR2 SVGEGT. CDR3 protein: CASSFFQGGDDEQYF. The CDR3 DNA reads TGTGCCAGCAGTTTTTTCCAGGGAGGCGACGACGAGCAGTACTTC.

The chain employs TRBV19 and TRBJ2-1; 10 nucleotides align to TRBD1. The CDR3 loop spans 15 amino acids. Germline V gene sequence: CDR1 LNHDA, CDR2 SQIVND (reference sequence). V was pared by 10 bases and J by 7 bases, with 13 bases of the junction left unmatched. CDR3: CATARQGAQRNEQFF. CDR3 DNA: TGTGCCACCGCCAGACAGGGGGCGCAGAGGAATGAGCAGTTCTTC. The whole variable domain, filled in from reference TRBV19 and TRBJ2-1, reads DGGITQSPKYLFRKEGQNVTLSCEQNLNHDAMYWYRQDPGQGLRLIYYSQIVNDFQKGDIAEGYSVSREKKESFPLTVTSAQKNPTAFYLCATARQGAQRNEQFFGPGTRLTVL.

This clonotype was recorded many times. The genes are TRBV29-1 and TRBJ2-5, with unresolved D. The germline CDR1 and CDR2 sequences are SQVTM and ANQGSEA. This CDR3 has 10 amino acids. V dropped 7 bases and J dropped 6 bases, with 9 bases sitting between them. CDR3 loop: CSAFLQTQYF. The CDR3 DNA is TGCAGCGCATTCCTGCAGACCCAGTACTTC.

The chain employs TRBV7-2 and TRBJ2-2; D is unresolved. CDR3 size: 16 residues. The germline V gene has CDR1 SGHTA and CDR2 FQGNSA. The V end lost 2 bases, the J end lost 0 bases, and 10 bases lay between the germline ends. In DNA form, the CDR3 reads TGTGCCAGCAGCTTATTAGCAGCCACGAACACCGGGGAGCTGTTTTTT. The encoded protein is CASSLLAATNTGELFF.

This clonotype came up many times. In nucleotides, the CDR3 is TGCAGTGCGTTGGGACAGAGCCATAGCAATCAGCCCCAGCATTTT. Translation: CSALGQSHSNQPQHF. V usage is TRBV20-1 and J usage is TRBJ1-5; 7 bases are shared with TRBD1. V lost 6 bases to trimming and J lost 0 bases; unmatched junction nucleotides: 8. This CDR3 spans 15 amino acids. Germline V lookup: CDR1 DFQATT, CDR2 SNEGSKA (reference sequence).

This clonotype was detected many times. The gene calls are TRBV11-3 and TRBJ1-1; the D is unclear. The V gene lost 2 bases and the J gene lost 1 base, with 5 bases spanning the gap. This CDR3 has 13 amino acids. Germline lookup yields CDR1 SGHNT and CDR2 YENEEA. The CDR3 reads CASSLQENTEAFF. Written as DNA, the CDR3 is TGTGCCAGCAGCTTACAGGAGAACACTGAAGCTTTCTTT.

In this sample, this clonotype turned up a few times. CDR3 in amino acids: CASSLQTGSNQPQHF. The DNA of the CDR3 is TGTGCCAGCAGTTTACAGACGGGAAGCAATCAGCCCCAGCATTTT. The chain links TRBV6-1 to TRBJ1-5; D is unresolved. This CDR3 contains 15 residues. V was clipped by 5 bases and J by 1 base, with 12 bases between them. CDR1 is MNHNS and CDR2 is SASEGT in the germline V gene.

This clonotype was observed a handful of times. This chain links TRBV7-2 with TRBJ2-3, with a possible D match to TRBD1 (7 bases). The CDR3 loop spans 16 amino acids. Trimming took 2 bases from V and 0 from J, leaving 12 bases between them. Germline CDR1 reads SGHTA; CDR2 reads FQGNSA. CDR3 sequence (DNA): TGTGCCAGCAGCTTAAAGGGGGCGGGAAGCACAGATACGCAGTATTTT. Its translation: CASSLKGAGSTDTQYF.

The chain links TRBV6-2 or TRBV6-3 to TRBJ2-3; tentatively, D is TRBD2 (6 bases). The V end was cut by 6 bases, the J end by 2 bases, with 15 bases between. There are 15 residues in the CDR3. CDR1 is MNHEY, CDR2 SVGEGT, per germline. This CDR3 is CASSSLRRDTDTQYF. In DNA form, the CDR3 reads TGTGCCAGCAGCTCCCTCCGGCGGGACACAGATACGCAGTATTTT.

This clonotype has a count of ten or more. This rearrangement joins TRBV5-6 to TRBJ2-7; possibly TRBD1 for D (6 bases). V lost 3 bases and J lost 0, with 10 bases in between. The V gene's germline CDR1 is SGHDT and CDR2 YYEEEE. The CDR3 sequence is 14 residues long. The CDR3 is CASSWGQASYEQYF. The CDR3 DNA reads as TGTGCCAGCAGCTGGGGGCAGGCCTCCTACGAGCAGTACTTC. The full variable domain, rest sourced from reference TRBV5-6 and TRBJ2-7, is DAGVTQSPTHLIKTRGQQVTLRCSPKSGHDTVSWYQQALGQGPQFIFQYYEEEERQRGNFPDRFSGHQFPNYSSELNVNALLLGDSALYLCASSWGQASYEQYFGPGTRLTVT.

This clonotype was detected ten times or more. This chain uses TRBV6-5 with TRBJ1-4, with D unclear. The CDR3 has 13 residues. The germline V gene encodes CDR1 MNHEY and CDR2 SVGAGI. Trimming removed 2 bases at V and 3 bases at J, with 4 bases between. This CDR3 reads CASSYSSNEKLFF. The DNA for the CDR3 is TGTGCCAGCAGTTACAGCTCTAATGAAAAACTGTTTTTT.